The 8 T cell receptor beta chains in this list originate from one sample, sequenced in a study of blood T cells in healthy people across ages. A J-beta primer mix and a sample-barcoded 5' primer were used in a second PCR of roughly 6 to 12 cycles. TCRdb re-called the 5' RACE reads through MiXCR, storing one row per CDR3 protein. The sample has about 1 million distinct CDR3 sequences; under 55% are singletons. Sequencing input: blood. Receptors were obtained from a woman between 55 and 75 years old in good health.

This rearrangement joins TRBV30 to TRBJ1-5, with 8 nucleotides matching TRBD1. CDR3 length: 17 amino acids. Trimming cost V 0 bases and J 1 base; bases outside gene matches: 8. In germline, CDR1 is GTSNPN, CDR2 SVGIG (reference sequence). CDR3 amino acids: CAWSVSGGAWSNQPQHF. DNA of the CDR3: TGTGCCTGGAGTGTTTCAGGGGGCGCTTGGAGCAATCAGCCCCAGCATTTT.

CDR3 bases: TGCGCCAGCAGCAGAATAGCGGAGAACAATGAGCAGTTCTTC. Encoded protein: CASSRIAENNEQFF. The chain carries TRBV5-1 and TRBJ2-1; perhaps TRBD2 as D (6 bases). This CDR3 has 14 residues. Trimming removed 4 bases from V and 5 bases from J, with 13 bases in between. Per germline, CDR1 SGHRS and CDR2 YFSETQ.

This rearrangement joins TRBV7-8 to TRBJ2-5; possible D gene TRBD2, 6 bases. Germline values: CDR1 SGHVS, CDR2 FQNEAQ. The V end lost 2 bases, the J end lost 0 bases, and 13 bases lay between the germline ends. The CDR3 totals 16 residues. The CDR3 bases are TGTGCCAGCAGCTTAACAAGACTAGTCCACCAAGAGACCCAGTACTTC. This gives the protein CASSLTRLVHQETQYF.

The J gene is TRBJ2-6, the V gene TRBV5-1, with D unclear. The CDR3 contains 16 residues. CDR1 is SGHRS, CDR2 YFSETQ, per germline. V was cut by 2 bases and J by 0 bases, with 9 bases left in between. CDR3 nucleotides: TGCGCCAGCAGCTTTGGGGATGGCTCTGGGGCCAACGTCCTGACTTTC. As protein: CASSFGDGSGANVLTF.

This clonotype came up a few times. The rearrangement links TRBV12-3 or TRBV12-4 to TRBJ2-5; a possible D gene is TRBD1 (6 bases). Trimming removed 1 base from V and 2 bases from J, with 11 bases in between. The CDR3 has 15 residues. The CDR3 DNA sequence: TGTGCCAGCAGTTTAGGGGACACCTTACAAGAGACCCAGTACTTC. This gives the protein CASSLGDTLQETQYF.

There are many counts of this clonotype. The DNA of the CDR3 is TGTGCCAGCAGCCCAGGGACTAGCAGTACAGATACGCAGTATTTT. It yields the protein CASSPGTSSTDTQYF. The chain uses TRBV7-2 and TRBJ2-3, with 9 nucleotides matching TRBD2. V was clipped by 5 bases and J by 3 bases; unmatched bases: 6. The CDR3 runs 15 residues. Germline V CDR1 and CDR2: SGHTA, FQGNSA.

The chain is built from TRBV27 and TRBJ1-5, with TRBD1 identical over 7 bases. Per the germline V gene, CDR1 is MNHEY and CDR2 is SMNVEV (reference sequence). The CDR3 loop spans 16 amino acids. With V trimmed by 4 bases and J by 0 bases, 6 bases remained unmatched. CDR3 in amino acids: CASSSGTAFSNQPQHF. CDR3 sequence (DNA): TGTGCCAGCAGTTCTGGGACAGCTTTTAGCAATCAGCCCCAGCATTTT.

CDR3 sequence: CASMTSGSYEQYF. The CDR3 DNA follows: TGTGCCAGCATGACTAGCGGGAGCTACGAGCAGTACTTC. This rearrangement joins TRBV2 to TRBJ2-7, with 12 bases aligning to TRBD2. The junction had 1 base not matched to a gene; V was cut back by 7 bases and J by 3 bases. Germline CDR1 is SNHLY and CDR2 is FYNNEI. The CDR3 contains 13 residues.